These 9 T cell receptor beta chains were sequenced from one sample in a study of cytomegalovirus exposure and HLA in healthy donors. The method was immunoSEQ multiplex PCR; TCRdb's version includes in-frame clones alone and lacks a portion of them. The sample lists 140,000 to 150,000 clones, roughly 90% occurring once. Sequencing was performed on PBMCs. The source is a man younger than 35 in good health and CMV-seronegative.

The chain uses TRBV4-1 and TRBJ2-3; 8 bases map to TRBD2. Germline trimming cut 1 base from V and 3 bases from J; bases unmatched to any gene: 9. The CDR3 extends over 17 amino acids. CDR1 MGHRA and CDR2 YSYEKL come from the germline V gene. CDR3 nucleotides: TGCGCCAGCAGCCAAGCGCCGATAGCGGGACTAACAGATACGCAGTATTTT. It yields the protein CASSQAPIAGLTDTQYF.

The table lists this clone with a few counts. The chain carries TRBV6-5 and TRBJ1-6; perhaps TRBD1 as D (6 bases). Deletions cut 0 bases from V and 12 bases from J, with 12 bases between. Germline-derived CDR1 and CDR2 are MNHEY and SVGAGI. CDR3 size: 14 residues. CDR3 sequence (DNA): TGTGCCAGCAGTTACTCGGGGGCAGGGCGACCCCTCCACTTT. It is translated as CASSYSGAGRPLHF.

The CDR3 region has the DNA TGTGCCAGCAGCGTAGCTATGAACACTGAAGCTTTCTTT. It is translated as CASSVAMNTEAFF. The chain is built from TRBV9 and TRBJ1-1; D unclear. The germline gives CDR1 SGDLS, CDR2 YYNGEE. V lost 0 bases and J lost 0, with 3 bases in between. There are 13 residues in the CDR3.

V gene TRBV5-1 combines with J gene TRBJ1-1, with 7 bases matching TRBD1. The CDR3 is 14 residues long. Germline CDR1 SGHRS, CDR2 YFSETQ. J was trimmed by 4 bases and V by 4 bases; bases with no gene match: 7. Here the CDR3 reads CASSTQGSSTEAFF. For the CDR3, the DNA is TGCGCCAGCAGCACACAGGGGAGTAGCACTGAAGCTTTCTTT.

The rearrangement links TRBV6-7 to TRBJ2-5; 8 nucleotides align to TRBD2. TRBV6-7 is identified as an open reading frame with a role that is uncertain. V trimming: 7 bases; J trimming: 1 base; junction bases outside the gene matches: 17. The CDR3 has 18 amino acids. The CDR3 DNA reads TGTGCCAGCATTTTCCGGACTAGCTCCAAGGGGTCCCAAGAGACCCAGTACTTC. Amino acids: CASIFRTSSKGSQETQYF.

The rearrangement uses TRBV28 and TRBJ2-1, with a tentative D call TRBD1 (6 bases). The germline CDR1 and CDR2 sequences are MDHEN and SYDVKM. V was pared by 3 bases and J by 5 bases, with 14 bases between. This CDR3 region has 15 residues. CDR3 nucleotide sequence: TGTGCCAGCAGTTTCCCACAGGGTCTGAACAATGAGCAGTTCTTC. This gives the protein CASSFPQGLNNEQFF.

This sequence joins TRBV7-9 and TRBJ2-7; 11 bases are shared with TRBD2. CDR1 SEHNR and CDR2 FQNEAQ come from the germline V gene (reference sequence). The CDR3 sequence is 19 residues long. V lost 1 base, J lost 0 bases, and 11 bases stayed unmatched. The CDR3 sequence: CASSLGGGGTSGSSYEQYV. DNA for the CDR3: TGTGCCAGCAGCTTAGGTGGGGGGGGGACTAGCGGAAGCTCCTACGAGCAGTACGTC.

The J gene is TRBJ2-1, the V gene TRBV9; D is uncertain. The germline gives CDR1 SGDLS, CDR2 YYNGEE. Trimming cost V 3 bases and J 4 bases, with 11 bases left between them. The CDR3 length is 14 residues. CDR3 protein: CASSEGDVYNEQFF. DNA of the CDR3: TGTGCCAGCAGCGAAGGAGACGTATACAATGAGCAGTTCTTC.

This clone was counted once. The CDR3 region is CASSPGVAGGIQETQYF. In nucleotides, the CDR3 is TGTGCCAGCAGCCCTGGAGTAGCGGGGGGGATACAAGAGACCCAGTACTTC. J is TRBJ2-5 and V is TRBV7-7, with 11 bases identical to TRBD2. The CDR3 loop spans 17 amino acids. Unmatched junction bases numbered 10, after V lost 5 bases and J lost 2 bases. Germline V lookup: CDR1 SSHAT, CDR2 FNYEAQ (reference sequence).